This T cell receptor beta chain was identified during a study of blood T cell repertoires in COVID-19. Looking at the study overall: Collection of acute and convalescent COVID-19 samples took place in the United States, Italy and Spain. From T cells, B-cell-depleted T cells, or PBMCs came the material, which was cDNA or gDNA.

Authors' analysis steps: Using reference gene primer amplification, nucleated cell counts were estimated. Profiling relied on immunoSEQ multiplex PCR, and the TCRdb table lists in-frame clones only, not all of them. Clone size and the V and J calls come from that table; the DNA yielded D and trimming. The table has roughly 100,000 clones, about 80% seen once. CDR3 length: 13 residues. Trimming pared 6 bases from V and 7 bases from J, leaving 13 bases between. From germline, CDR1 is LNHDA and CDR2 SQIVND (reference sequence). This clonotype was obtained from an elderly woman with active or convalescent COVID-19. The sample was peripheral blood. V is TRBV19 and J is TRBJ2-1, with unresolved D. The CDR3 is CASSQPLGNEQFF. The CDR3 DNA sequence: TGTGCCAGTAGCCAGCCGCTAGGAAATGAGCAGTTCTTC.